Listed below are T cell receptor beta chains from one sample, sequenced in a study of T cells in Graves' hyperthyroidism and ophthalmopathy. Each CDR3 protein is one row after TCRdb ran MiXCR on the multiplex PCR reads. The table lists 450,000 to 700,000 distinct CDR3 sequences, 35% to 55% of them singletons. The sequenced material came from peripheral blood or thyroid tissue (not recorded which). The origin of the receptors is an adult woman with Graves' disease, either hyperthyroidism or ophthalmopathy (not recorded which). The CDR3 runs from the conserved cysteine through the conserved F or W. The D gene is left open where the match is weak. Size tells how often a clone was seen (once, few, many) or the class of an expanded clone, and some rows leave it out.

>NA|TRBV5-1|once|TRBJ2-7
CASSSGPPGGSYEQYF
TGCGCCAGCAGCTCAGGTCCTCCTGGGGGCTCCTACGAGCAGTACTTC
>TRBD1|TRBV20-1|NA|TRBJ1-1
CSATNGQGMDTEAFF
TGCAGTGCTACCAACGGACAGGGAATGGACACTGAAGCTTTCTTT
>NA|TRBV5-4|NA|TRBJ1-2
CASSLGGGDGYTF
TGTGCCAGCAGCTTGGGGGGCGGTGATGGCTACACCTTC
>NA|TRBV29-1|NA|TRBJ1-2
CSVGWTERYGHTF
TGCAGCGTTGGATGGACAGAGCGCTATGGCCACACCTTC
>NA|TRBV4-1|many|TRBJ2-5
CASSQASLQETQYF
TGCGCCAGCAGCCAAGCCAGCCTCCAAGAGACCCAGTACTTC
>TRBD1|TRBV29-1|many|TRBJ1-5
CSVGTGTSNQPQHF
TGCAGCGTCGGGACAGGGACTAGCAATCAGCCCCAGCATTTT
>NA|TRBV15|NA|TRBJ1-5
CATSSLEGTSPQHF
TGTGCCACCAGCAGCTTAGAAGGAACCTCGCCCCAGCATTTT
>NA|TRBV10-3|NA|TRBJ2-7
CAIMSSGPLSYEQYF
TGTGCCATCATGAGTTCAGGACCCCTATCCTACGAGCAGTACTTC
>NA|TRBV20-1|many|TRBJ1-3
CSARVGGSGNTIYF
TGCAGTGCTAGAGTGGGGGGAAGTGGAAACACCATATATTTT
>NA|TRBV15|NA|TRBJ1-1
CATSREVRDWNTEAFF
TGTGCCACCAGCAGAGAGGTGAGGGACTGGAACACTGAAGCTTTCTTT
>TRBD1|TRBV20-1|many|TRBJ1-1
CSAPGTGGSEAFF
TGCAGTGCGCCTGGGACAGGGGGATCTGAAGCTTTCTTT
>TRBD1|TRBV10-3|NA|TRBJ1-6
CAIANRGVGVYNSPLHF
TGTGCCATTGCCAACAGGGGAGTGGGAGTTTATAATTCACCCCTCCACTTT
>TRBD1|TRBV10-3|NA|TRBJ1-2
CAISESRTGASANYGYTF
TGTGCCATCAGTGAGTCACGGACAGGGGCGTCAGCTAACTATGGCTACACCTTC
>NA|TRBV20-1|few|TRBJ2-2
CSARDIAGTGELFF
TGCAGTGCTAGAGATATCGCGGGCACCGGGGAGCTGTTTTTT
>TRBD1|TRBV24-1|NA|TRBJ2-5
CATATGGGETQYF
TGTGCCACGGCGACAGGGGGCGGGGAGACCCAGTACTTC
>NA|TRBV10-3|NA|TRBJ1-2
CAISGDGYGYTF
TGTGCCATCAGTGGAGACGGGTATGGCTACACCTTC
>NA|TRBV29-1|NA|TRBJ2-2
CSGARGIAGELFF
TGCAGCGGGGCGCGGGGAATAGCCGGGGAGCTGTTTTTT